This T cell receptor beta chain was profiled in a study of shared clonotypes between healthy human individuals. This CDR3 comprises 16 residues. Germline V gene data show CDR1 as SGHKS and CDR2 as YYEKEE (reference sequence). V was shortened by 0 bases and J by 3 bases, with 15 bases between the two germline ends. This clone was detected once. TCRdb keeps only in-frame clones here, not all; method: immunoSEQ multiplex PCR. This sample has 400,000 to 600,000 clones, with about 96% found just once. The J gene is TRBJ1-1, the V gene TRBV5-5; D gene unclear. The sequence derives from a woman between 25 and 40 years old in good health. The specimen was naive CD4+ T cells sorted from blood. Regarding subset: CD45RA+ positively selected. The CDR3 protein is CASSLAIQYPHTEAFF. DNA of the CDR3: TGTGCCAGCAGCTTGGCCATACAGTACCCACACACTGAAGCTTTCTTT. The full variable domain, with the rest looked up from reference TRBV5-5 and TRBJ1-1, is DAGVTQSPTHLIKTRGQQVTLRCSPISGHKSVSWYQQVLGQGPQFIFQYYEKEERGRGNFPDRFSARQFPNYSSELNVNALLLGDSALYLCASSLAIQYPHTEAFFGQGTRLTVV.